The following is a TCR beta chain sequence with its context. Original analysis: The authors estimated nucleated cell counts from reference gene primer amplification. This table comes from immunoSEQ multiplex PCR, and its TCRdb copy is limited to in-frame clones, with some not included. Clonal size and the V and J genes are those of that table, whereas D and trimming came from the DNA. The data show about 54,000 clones, roughly 90% seen once. From germline, CDR1 is SGHVS and CDR2 FNYEAQ. Trimming took 7 bases from V and 5 from J; bases not matched to a gene: 12. The CDR3 totals 16 residues. The record originates from a study of blood T cell repertoires in COVID-19. Study-level background: The origin of the acute and convalescent COVID-19 samples was the United States, Italy and Spain. The analysed material was cDNA or gDNA that came from T cells, B-cell-depleted T cells, or PBMCs.

The rearrangement links TRBV7-6 to TRBJ2-5; 11 bases are a match to TRBD1. The material sequenced was peripheral blood. The receptor was derived from a man aged 60 to 75 with active COVID-19. CDR3 region: CASIRVRGQGGETQYF. The CDR3 DNA is TGTGCCAGCATCAGGGTTCGGGGACAGGGGGGTGAGACCCAGTACTTC. Supplemented by reference TRBV7-6 and TRBJ2-5, the full variable domain reads GAGVSQSPRYKVTKRGQDVALRCDPISGHVSLYWYRQALGQGPEFLTYFNYEAQQDKSGLPNDRFSAERPEGSISTLTIQRTEQRDSAMYRCASIRVRGQGGETQYFGPGTRLLVL.